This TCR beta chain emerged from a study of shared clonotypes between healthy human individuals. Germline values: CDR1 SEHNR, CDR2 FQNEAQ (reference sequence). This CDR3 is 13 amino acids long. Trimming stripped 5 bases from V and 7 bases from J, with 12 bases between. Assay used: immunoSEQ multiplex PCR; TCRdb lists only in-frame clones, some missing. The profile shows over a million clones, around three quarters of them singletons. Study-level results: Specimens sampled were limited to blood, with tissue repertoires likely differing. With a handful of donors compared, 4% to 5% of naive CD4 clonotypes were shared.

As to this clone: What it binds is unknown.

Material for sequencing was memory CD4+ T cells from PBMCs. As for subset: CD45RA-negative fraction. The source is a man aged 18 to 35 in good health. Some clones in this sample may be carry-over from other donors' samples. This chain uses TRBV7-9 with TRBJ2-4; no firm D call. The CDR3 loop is CASSLGLLNIQYF. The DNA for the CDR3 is TGTGCCAGCAGCCTCGGGCTTCTTAACATTCAGTACTTC.